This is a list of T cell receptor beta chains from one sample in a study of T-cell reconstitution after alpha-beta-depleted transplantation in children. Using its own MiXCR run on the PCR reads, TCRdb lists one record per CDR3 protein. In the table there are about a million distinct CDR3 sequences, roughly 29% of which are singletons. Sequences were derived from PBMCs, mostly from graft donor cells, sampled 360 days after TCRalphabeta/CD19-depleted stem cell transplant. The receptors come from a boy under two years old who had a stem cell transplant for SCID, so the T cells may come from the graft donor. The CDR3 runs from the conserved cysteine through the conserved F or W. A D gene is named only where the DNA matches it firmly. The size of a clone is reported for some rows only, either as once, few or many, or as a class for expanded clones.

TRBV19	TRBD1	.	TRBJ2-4	TGTGCCAGTGGGGACAGGGAAAACATTCAGTACTTC	CASGDRENIQYF
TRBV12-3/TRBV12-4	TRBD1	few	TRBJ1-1	TGTGCCAGCAGTGACGGGACAGGGAGAGAATCATGGGAAGCTTTCTTT	CASSDGTGRESWEAFF
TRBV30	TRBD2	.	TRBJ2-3	TGTGCCTGGAGCCCCGGACTAGCGGGGGACACAGATACGCAGTATTTT	CAWSPGLAGDTDTQYF
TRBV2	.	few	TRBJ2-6	TGTGCCAGCAGTCCTTGGAGCTCTGGGGCCAACGTCCTGACTTTC	CASSPWSSGANVLTF
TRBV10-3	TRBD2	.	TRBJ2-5	TGTGCCATCAGTGGGACTAGCGGGGTCCAAGAGACCCAGTACTTC	CAISGTSGVQETQYF
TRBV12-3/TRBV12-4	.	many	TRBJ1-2	TGTGCCAGCAGCTCACAGGTTAGGGGATATGGCTACACCTTC	CASSSQVRGYGYTF
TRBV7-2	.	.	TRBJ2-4	TGTGCCAGCAGCCCTCGAAGGGCCGGGAGCGCAAACATTCAGTACTTC	CASSPRRAGSANIQYF
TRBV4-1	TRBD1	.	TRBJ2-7	TGCGCCAGCAGCCCACGGGACAGGGGATCGAGGCAGTACTTC	CASSPRDRGSRQYF
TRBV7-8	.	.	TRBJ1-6	TGTGCCAGCAGCTCACCGACAGGAAAGGGCTCCTATAATTCACCCCTCCACTTT	CASSSPTGKGSYNSPLHF
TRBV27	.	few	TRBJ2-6	TGTGCCAGCAGTGATGGTGGGACCGGGGCCAACGTCCTGACTTTC	CASSDGGTGANVLTF
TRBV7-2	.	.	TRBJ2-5	TGTACCATCAGCTTATGGACGAAGCGGGCGTACTTC	CTISLWTKRAYF
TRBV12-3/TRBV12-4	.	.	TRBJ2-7	TGTGCCAGCAGGTCGACAATGGCCGAGCAGTACTTC	CASRSTMAEQYF
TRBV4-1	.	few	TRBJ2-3	TGCGCCAGCAGCCGCCCTTTGGATACGCAGTATTTT	CASSRPLDTQYF
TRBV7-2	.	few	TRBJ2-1	TGTGCCAGCAGCGATAGGGCGGGGGCCCTTTACAATGAGCAGTTCTTC	CASSDRAGALYNEQFF
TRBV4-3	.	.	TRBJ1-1	TGCGCCAGCAGCCGAAGACAGGCCGTGAACACTGAAGCTTTCTTT	CASSRRQAVNTEAFF
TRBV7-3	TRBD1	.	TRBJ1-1	TGTGCCAGCAGCCCACAGCCGGGGACAGGGGACAGTTGGACTGAAGCTTTCTTT	CASSPQPGTGDSWTEAFF
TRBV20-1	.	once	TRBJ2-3	TGCAGTGCCCACCAGACCGTCCCCTCAGATACGCAGTATTTT	CSAHQTVPSDTQYF
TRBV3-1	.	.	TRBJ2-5	TGTGCCAGCAGCGACCGTCGACCATCTCGCCAAGAGACCCAGTACTTC	CASSDRRPSRQETQYF
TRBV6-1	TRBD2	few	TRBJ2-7	TGTGCCACCAATGGACTAGCGGGGGGACGTACCTACGAGCAGTACTTC	CATNGLAGGRTYEQYF
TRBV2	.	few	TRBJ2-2	TGTGCCAGCAGTGAGAACCGAGTTAACACCGGGGAGCTGTTTTTT	CASSENRVNTGELFF
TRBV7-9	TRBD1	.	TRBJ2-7	TGTGCCAGCAGCTTAGGCACCGGGACAGGGGGCGAGCAGTACTTC	CASSLGTGTGGEQYF
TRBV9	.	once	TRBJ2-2	TGTGCCAGCAGCGTAGACCTAGGGAACACCGGGGAGCTGTTTTTT	CASSVDLGNTGELFF
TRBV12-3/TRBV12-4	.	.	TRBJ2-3	TGTGCCAGCAGTGCCCGGGGAAACACAGATACGCAGTATTTT	CASSARGNTDTQYF